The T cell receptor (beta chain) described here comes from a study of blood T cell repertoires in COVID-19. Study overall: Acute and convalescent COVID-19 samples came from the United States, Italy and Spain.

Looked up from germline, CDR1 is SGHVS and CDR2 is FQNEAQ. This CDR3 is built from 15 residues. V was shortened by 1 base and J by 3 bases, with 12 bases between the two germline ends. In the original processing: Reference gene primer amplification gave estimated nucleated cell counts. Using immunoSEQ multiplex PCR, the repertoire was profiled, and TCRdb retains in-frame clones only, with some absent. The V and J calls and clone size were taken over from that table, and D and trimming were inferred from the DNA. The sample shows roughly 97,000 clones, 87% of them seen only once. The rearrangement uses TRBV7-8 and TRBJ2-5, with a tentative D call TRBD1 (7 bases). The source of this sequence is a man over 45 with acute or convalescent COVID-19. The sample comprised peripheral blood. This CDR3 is CASSLETGRKETQYF. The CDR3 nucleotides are TGTGCCAGCAGCTTAGAGACAGGGAGGAAAGAGACCCAGTACTTC.